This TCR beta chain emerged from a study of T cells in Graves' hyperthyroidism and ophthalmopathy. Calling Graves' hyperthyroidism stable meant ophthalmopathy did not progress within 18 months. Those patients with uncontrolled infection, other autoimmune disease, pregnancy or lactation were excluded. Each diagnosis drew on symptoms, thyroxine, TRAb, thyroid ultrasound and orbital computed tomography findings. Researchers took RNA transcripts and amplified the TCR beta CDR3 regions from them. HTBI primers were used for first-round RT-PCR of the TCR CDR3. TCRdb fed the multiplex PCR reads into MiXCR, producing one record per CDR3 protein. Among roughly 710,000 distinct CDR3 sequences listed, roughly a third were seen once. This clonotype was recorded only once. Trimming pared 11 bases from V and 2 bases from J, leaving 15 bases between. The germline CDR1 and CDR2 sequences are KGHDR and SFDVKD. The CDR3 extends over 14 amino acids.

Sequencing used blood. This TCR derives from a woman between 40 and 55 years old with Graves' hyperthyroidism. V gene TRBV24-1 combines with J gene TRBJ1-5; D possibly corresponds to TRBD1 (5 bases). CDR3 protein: CASRATGGNQPQHF. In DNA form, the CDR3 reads TGTGCCAGCAGGGCGACCGGGGGCAATCAGCCCCAGCATTTT.